This paragraph covers one TCR beta chain sequence. This entry belongs to a study of blood T cell repertoires in COVID-19. The CDR3 runs 16 residues. J lost 1 base, V lost 4 bases, and 6 bases had no gene match. Germline-derived CDR1 and CDR2 are SGHVS and FQNEAQ. Sequencing used immunoSEQ multiplex PCR; TCRdb keeps in-frame clones, though not all of them. This table holds approximately 100,000 clones, more than 75% found once. The source of this sequence is a woman in her seventies with acute or convalescent COVID-19. Sequenced sample: peripheral blood. This sequence joins TRBV7-8 and TRBJ2-1, with 8 positions matching TRBD2. CDR3 residues: CASSSRTSQSYNEQFF. CDR3 DNA: TGTGCCAGCAGCTCTCGGACTAGCCAATCCTACAATGAGCAGTTCTTC. Full variable domain (missing parts from reference TRBV7-8 and TRBJ2-1): GAGVSQSPRYKVAKRGQDVALRCDPISGHVSLFWYQQALGQGPEFLTYFQNEAQLDKSGLPSDRFFAERPEGSVSTLKIQRTQQEDSAVYLCASSSRTSQSYNEQFFGPGTRLTVL.